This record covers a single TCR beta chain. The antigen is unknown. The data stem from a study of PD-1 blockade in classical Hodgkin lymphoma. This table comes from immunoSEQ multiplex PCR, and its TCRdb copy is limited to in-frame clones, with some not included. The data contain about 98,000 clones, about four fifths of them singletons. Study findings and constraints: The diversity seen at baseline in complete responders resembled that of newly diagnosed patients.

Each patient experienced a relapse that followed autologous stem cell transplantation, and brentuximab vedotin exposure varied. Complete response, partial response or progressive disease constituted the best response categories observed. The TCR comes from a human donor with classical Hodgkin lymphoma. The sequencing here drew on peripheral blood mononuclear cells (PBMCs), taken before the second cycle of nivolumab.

The CDR3 coding sequence is TGTGCCAGCAGCTCGCAAGGCCCGGGTGGGCAGTACTTC. It yields the protein CASSSQGPGGQYF. The chain joins TRBV7-9 to TRBJ2-7; no clear D. Germline V gives CDR1 SEHNR, CDR2 FQNEAQ (reference sequence). The CDR3 loop spans 13 amino acids. Trimming pared 4 bases from V and 9 bases from J, leaving 16 bases between.